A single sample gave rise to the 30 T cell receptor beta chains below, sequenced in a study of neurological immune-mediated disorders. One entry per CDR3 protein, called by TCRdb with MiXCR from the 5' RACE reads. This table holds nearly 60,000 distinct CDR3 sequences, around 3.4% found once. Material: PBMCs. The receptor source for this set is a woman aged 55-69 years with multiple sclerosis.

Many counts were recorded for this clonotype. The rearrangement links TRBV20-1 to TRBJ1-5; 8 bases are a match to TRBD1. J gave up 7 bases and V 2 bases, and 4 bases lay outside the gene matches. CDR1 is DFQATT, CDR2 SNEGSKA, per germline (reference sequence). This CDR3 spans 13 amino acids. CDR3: CSARTQGGQPQHF. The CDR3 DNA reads TGCAGTGCTAGAACACAGGGGGGGCAGCCCCAGCATTTT.

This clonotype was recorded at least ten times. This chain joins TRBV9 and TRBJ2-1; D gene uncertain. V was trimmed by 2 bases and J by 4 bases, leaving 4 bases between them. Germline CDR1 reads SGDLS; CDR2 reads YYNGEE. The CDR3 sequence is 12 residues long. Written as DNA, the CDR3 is TGTGCCAGCAGCGTCTTATACAATGAGCAGTTCTTC. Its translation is CASSVLYNEQFF.

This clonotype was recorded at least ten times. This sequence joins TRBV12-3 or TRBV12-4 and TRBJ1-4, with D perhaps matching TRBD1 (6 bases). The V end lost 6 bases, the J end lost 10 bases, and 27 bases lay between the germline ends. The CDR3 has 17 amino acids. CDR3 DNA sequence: TGTGCCAGCAGCCGTACCGGGACTCGGGACATTCCCCGAAAACTGTTTTTT. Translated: CASSRTGTRDIPRKLFF.

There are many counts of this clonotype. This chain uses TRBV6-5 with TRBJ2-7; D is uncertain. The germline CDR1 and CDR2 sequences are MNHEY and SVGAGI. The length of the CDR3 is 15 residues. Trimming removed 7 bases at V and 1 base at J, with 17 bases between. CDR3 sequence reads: CASKIYVGRSYEQYF. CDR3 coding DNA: TGTGCCAGCAAGATCTATGTGGGCAGGTCCTACGAGCAGTACTTC.

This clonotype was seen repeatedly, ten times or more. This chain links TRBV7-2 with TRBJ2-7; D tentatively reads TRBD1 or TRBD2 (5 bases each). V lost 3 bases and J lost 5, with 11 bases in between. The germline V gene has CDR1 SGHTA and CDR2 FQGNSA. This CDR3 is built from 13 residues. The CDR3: CASSFRQGDEQYF. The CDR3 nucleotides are TGTGCCAGCAGCTTCCGTCAGGGAGACGAGCAGTACTTC.

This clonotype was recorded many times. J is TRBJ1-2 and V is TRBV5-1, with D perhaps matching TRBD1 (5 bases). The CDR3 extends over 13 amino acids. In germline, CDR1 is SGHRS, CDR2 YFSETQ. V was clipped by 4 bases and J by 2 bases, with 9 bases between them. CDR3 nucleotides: TGCGCCAGCAGCGCAGGGATGAACTATGGCTACACCTTC. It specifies CASSAGMNYGYTF. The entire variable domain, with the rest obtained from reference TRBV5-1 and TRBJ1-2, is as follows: KAGVTQTPRYLIKTRGQQVTLSCSPISGHRSVSWYQQTPGQGLQFLFEYFSETQRNKGNFPGRFSGRQFSNSRSEMNVSTLELGDSALYLCASSAGMNYGYTFGSGTRLTVV.

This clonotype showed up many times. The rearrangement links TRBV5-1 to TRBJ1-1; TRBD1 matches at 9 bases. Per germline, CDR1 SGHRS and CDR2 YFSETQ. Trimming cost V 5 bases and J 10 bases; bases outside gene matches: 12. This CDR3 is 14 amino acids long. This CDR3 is CASRLGQGRGIAFF. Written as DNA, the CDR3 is TGCGCCAGCAGACTCGGACAGGGGAGAGGGATAGCTTTCTTT.

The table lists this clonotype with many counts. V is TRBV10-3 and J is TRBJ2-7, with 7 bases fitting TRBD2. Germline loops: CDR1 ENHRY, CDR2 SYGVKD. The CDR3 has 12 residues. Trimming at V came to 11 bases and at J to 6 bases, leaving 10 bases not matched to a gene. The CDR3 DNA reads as TGTGCCGCCATCAACTGGGAGGGCGAGCAGTACTTC. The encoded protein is CAAINWEGEQYF.

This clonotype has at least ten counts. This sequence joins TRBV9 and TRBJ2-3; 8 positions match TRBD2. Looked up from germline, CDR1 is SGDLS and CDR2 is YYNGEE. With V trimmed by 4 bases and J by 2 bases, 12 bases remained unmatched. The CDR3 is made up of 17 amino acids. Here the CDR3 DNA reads TGTGCCAGCAGCTATAAGCCGGGACTAGAGTCCACAGATACGCAGTATTTT. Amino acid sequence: CASSYKPGLESTDTQYF.

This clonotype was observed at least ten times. In DNA form, the CDR3 reads TGCAGTGCGGCCGGGACAGCTTCCTACGAGCAGTACTTC. Translation gives CSAAGTASYEQYF. The chain carries TRBV20-1 and TRBJ2-7, with 7 bases that match TRBD1. This CDR3 is 13 amino acids long. Germline trimming cut 6 bases from V and 1 base from J; bases unmatched to any gene: 6. The germline gives CDR1 DFQATT, CDR2 SNEGSKA (reference sequence).

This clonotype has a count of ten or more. CDR3 sequence reads: CSAGEVRTGNTGELFF. The CDR3 nucleotides read TGCAGTGCTGGCGAAGTCCGGACCGGGAACACCGGGGAGCTGTTTTTT. The chain recombines TRBV20-1 with TRBJ2-2; D is unresolved. The CDR3 loop spans 16 amino acids. CDR1 and CDR2 from the germline V gene are DFQATT and SNEGSKA (reference sequence). The V gene lost 5 bases and the J gene lost 1 base, with 17 bases spanning the gap.

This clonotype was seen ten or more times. In DNA form, the CDR3 reads TGCAGCGTTGACCTGGGCAGGATAGAGGCTTTCTTT. This gives the protein CSVDLGRIEAFF. This chain links TRBV29-1 with TRBJ1-1; D unclear. Germline V gives CDR1 SQVTM, CDR2 ANQGSEA. This CDR3 region has 12 residues. V lost 3 bases and J lost 11, with 16 bases in between.

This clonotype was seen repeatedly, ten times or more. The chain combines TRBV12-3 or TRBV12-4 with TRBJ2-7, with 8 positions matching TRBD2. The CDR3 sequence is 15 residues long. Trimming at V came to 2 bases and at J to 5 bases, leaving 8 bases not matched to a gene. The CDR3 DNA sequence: TGTGCCAGCAGTTTAACGGCGACTAGCGCTAACGAGCAGTACTTC. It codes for CASSLTATSANEQYF.

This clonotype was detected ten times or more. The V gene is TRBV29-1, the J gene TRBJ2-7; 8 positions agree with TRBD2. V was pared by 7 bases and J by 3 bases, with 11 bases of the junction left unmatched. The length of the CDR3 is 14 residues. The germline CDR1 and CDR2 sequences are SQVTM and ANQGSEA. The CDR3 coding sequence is TGCAGCGCTAAACTAGCGGCCGGGAACTACGAGCAGTACTTC. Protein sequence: CSAKLAAGNYEQYF.

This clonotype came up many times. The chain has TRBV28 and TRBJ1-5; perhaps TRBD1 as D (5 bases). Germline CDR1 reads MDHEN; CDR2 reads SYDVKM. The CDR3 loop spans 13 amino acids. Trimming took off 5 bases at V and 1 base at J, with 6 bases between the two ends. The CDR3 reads CASSGGSNQPQHF. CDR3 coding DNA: TGTGCCAGCAGTGGGGGAAGCAATCAGCCCCAGCATTTT. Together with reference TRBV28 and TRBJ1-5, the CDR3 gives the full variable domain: DVKVTQSSRYLVKRTGEKVFLECVQDMDHENMFWYRQDPGLGLRLIYFSYDVKMKEKGDIPEGYSVSREKKERFSLILESASTNQTSMYLCASSGGSNQPQHFGDGTRLSIL.

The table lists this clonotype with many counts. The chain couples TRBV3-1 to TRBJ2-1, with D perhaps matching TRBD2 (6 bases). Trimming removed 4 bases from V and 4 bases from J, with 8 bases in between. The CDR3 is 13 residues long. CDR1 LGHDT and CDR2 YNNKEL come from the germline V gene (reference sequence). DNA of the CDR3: TGTGCCAGCAGCCGGAGGGGTTACAATGAGCAGTTCTTC. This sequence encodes CASSRRGYNEQFF.

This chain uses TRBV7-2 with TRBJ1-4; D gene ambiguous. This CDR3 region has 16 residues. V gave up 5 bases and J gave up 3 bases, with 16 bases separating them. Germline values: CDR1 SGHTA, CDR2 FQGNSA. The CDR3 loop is CASSPPPWSPNEKLFF. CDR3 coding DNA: TGTGCCAGCAGCCCCCCTCCCTGGAGCCCTAATGAAAAACTGTTTTTT.

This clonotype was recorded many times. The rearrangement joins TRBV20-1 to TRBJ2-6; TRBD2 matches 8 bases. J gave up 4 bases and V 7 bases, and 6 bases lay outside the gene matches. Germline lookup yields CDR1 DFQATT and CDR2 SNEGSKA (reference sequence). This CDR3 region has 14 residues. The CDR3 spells CSGAGGSGANVLTF. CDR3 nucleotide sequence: TGCAGTGGGGCGGGAGGTTCAGGGGCCAACGTCCTGACTTTC.

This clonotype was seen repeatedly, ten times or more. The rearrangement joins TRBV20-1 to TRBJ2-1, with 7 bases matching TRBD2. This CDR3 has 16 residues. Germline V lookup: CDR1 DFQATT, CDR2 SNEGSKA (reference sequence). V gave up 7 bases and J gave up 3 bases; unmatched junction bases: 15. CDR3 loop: CSVTTMSGANYNEQFF. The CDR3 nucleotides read TGCAGTGTTACAACTATGAGCGGGGCGAACTACAATGAGCAGTTCTTC.

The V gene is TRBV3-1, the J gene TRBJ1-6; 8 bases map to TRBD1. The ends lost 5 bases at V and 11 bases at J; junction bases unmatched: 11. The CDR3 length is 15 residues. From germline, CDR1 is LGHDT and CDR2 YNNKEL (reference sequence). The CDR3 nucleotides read TGTGCCAGCAGCGGAGAGACAGGGGTCGGGACACCCCTCCACTTT. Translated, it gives CASSGETGVGTPLHF.

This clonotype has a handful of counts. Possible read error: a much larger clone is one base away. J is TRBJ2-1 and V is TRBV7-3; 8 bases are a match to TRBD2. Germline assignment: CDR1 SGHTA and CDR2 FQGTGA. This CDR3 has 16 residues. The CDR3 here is CVSSPMNGGAYNEQFF. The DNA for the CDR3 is TGTGTCAGCAGCCCCATGAACGGGGGGGCCTACAATGAGCAGTTCTTC.

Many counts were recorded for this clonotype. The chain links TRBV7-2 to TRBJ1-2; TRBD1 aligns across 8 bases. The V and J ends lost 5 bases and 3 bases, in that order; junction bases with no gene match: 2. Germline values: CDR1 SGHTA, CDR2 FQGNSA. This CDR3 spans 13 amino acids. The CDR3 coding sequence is TGTGCCAGCAGCCAGGGGGCCGACTATGGCTACACCTTC. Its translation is CASSQGADYGYTF.

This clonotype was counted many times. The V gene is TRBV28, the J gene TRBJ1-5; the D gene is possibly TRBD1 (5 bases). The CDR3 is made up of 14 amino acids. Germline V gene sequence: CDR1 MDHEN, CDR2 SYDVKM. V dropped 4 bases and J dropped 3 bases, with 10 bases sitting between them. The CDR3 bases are TGTGCCAGCAGTTCCCGACAGTTCAATCAGCCCCAGCATTTT. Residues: CASSSRQFNQPQHF.

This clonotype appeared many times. The CDR3 sequence: CASSQLQGSFFGYTF. Here the CDR3 DNA reads TGTGCCAGCAGCCAACTACAGGGCAGTTTTTTTGGCTACACCTTC. V is TRBV4-2 and J is TRBJ1-2; D perhaps matches TRBD1 (6 bases). V lost 2 bases to trimming and J lost 7 bases, with 17 bases between them. The CDR3 has 15 residues. In germline, CDR1 is LGHNA, CDR2 YNFKEQ.

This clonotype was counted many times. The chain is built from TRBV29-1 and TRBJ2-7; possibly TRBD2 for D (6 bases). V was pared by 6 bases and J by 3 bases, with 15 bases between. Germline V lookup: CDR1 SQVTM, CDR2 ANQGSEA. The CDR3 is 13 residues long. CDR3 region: CSVPGRGDYEQYF. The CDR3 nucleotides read TGCAGCGTCCCCGGGAGAGGGGACTACGAGCAGTACTTC.

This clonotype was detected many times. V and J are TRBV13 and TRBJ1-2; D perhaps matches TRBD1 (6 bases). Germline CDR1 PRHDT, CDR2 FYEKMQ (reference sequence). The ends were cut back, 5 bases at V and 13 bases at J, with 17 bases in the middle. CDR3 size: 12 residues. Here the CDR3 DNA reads TGTGCCAGCAGCCTGCACAGGGAAGACTGCACCTTC. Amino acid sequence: CASSLHREDCTF.

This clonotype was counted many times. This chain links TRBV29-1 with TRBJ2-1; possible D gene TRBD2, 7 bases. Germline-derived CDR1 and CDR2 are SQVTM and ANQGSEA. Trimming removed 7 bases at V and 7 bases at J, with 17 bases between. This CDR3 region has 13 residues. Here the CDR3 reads CSAVRGASNEQFF. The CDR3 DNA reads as TGCAGCGCCGTACGGGGGGCGTCTAATGAGCAGTTCTTC.

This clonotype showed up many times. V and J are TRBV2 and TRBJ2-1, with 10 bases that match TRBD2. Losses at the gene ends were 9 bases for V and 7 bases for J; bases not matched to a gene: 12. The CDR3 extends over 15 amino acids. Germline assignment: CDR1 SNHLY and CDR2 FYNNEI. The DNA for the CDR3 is TGTGCCAGTCAGATCGGGGCTAGCGGGAGTAATGAGCAGTTCTTC. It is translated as CASQIGASGSNEQFF.

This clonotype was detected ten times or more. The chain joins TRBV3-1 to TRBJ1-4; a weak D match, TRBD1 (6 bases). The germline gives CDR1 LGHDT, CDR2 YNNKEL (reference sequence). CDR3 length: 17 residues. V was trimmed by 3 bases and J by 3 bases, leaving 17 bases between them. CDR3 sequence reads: CASSHLQGLTANEKLFF. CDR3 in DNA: TGTGCCAGCAGCCACTTACAGGGCTTGACGGCTAATGAAAAACTGTTTTTT.

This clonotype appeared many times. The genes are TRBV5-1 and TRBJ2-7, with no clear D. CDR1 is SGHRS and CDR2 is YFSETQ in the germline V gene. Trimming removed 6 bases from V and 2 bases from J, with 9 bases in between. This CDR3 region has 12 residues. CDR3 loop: CASNYSPYEQYF. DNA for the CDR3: TGCGCCAGCAACTATTCGCCCTACGAGCAGTACTTC.